Below, 20 T cell receptor beta chains from the same sample are listed, as sequenced in a study of blood T cell repertoires in COVID-19. The repertoire was sequenced with immunoSEQ multiplex PCR; TCRdb's copy has only in-frame clones and lacks some. Of about 61,000 clones listed, about nine tenths are singletons. Sequencing input: peripheral blood. All receptors derive from a human donor in a cohort sampled during active COVID-19.

This sequence joins TRBV6-6 and TRBJ2-7; 8 nucleotides agree with TRBD2. Germline-derived CDR1 and CDR2 are MNHNY and SVGAGI (reference sequence). V trimming: 0 bases; J trimming: 3 bases; junction bases outside the gene matches: 7. The CDR3 spans 16 residues. The CDR3: CASSYSGGAGSYEQYF. The CDR3 DNA reads as TGTGCCAGCAGTTACTCCGGGGGGGCGGGGAGCTACGAGCAGTACTTC.

This sequence joins TRBV12-3 or TRBV12-4 and TRBJ1-1; weak D call: TRBD1 (5 bases). The CDR3 spans 12 residues. Trimming cost V 1 base and J 11 bases, with 11 bases left between them. CDR3 nucleotides: TGTGCCAGCAGTTTAGACAGGACCCTGGCTTTCTTT. Translating it yields CASSLDRTLAFF.

This chain joins TRBV20-1 and TRBJ1-2, with D perhaps TRBD1 (5 bases). V dropped 3 bases and J dropped 7 bases, with 9 bases sitting between them. Germline loops: CDR1 DFQATT, CDR2 SNEGSKA (reference sequence). This CDR3 has 11 amino acids. CDR3 DNA sequence: TGCAGTGCTAGGTGGGGGGTTGGCTACACCTTC. Translation: CSARWGVGYTF.

This chain connects TRBV6-5 to TRBJ1-5; D is possibly TRBD1 (5 bases). Trimming shortened V by 0 bases and J by 8 bases, and 11 bases separated the two germline ends. Germline V gene sequence: CDR1 MNHEY, CDR2 SVGAGI. The CDR3 spans 14 residues. CDR3: CASSYSAGIKPQHF. For the CDR3, the DNA is TGTGCCAGCAGTTACTCGGCAGGGATCAAGCCCCAGCATTTT.

The chain recombines TRBV5-1 with TRBJ1-1; D is unresolved. The V end was cut by 0 bases, the J end by 4 bases, with 13 bases between. The CDR3 has 15 amino acids. Germline V gives CDR1 SGHRS, CDR2 YFSETQ. CDR3 nucleotides: TGCGCCAGCAGCTTGGGTCCAGGTTCATCCACTGAAGCTTTCTTT. This sequence encodes CASSLGPGSSTEAFF.

This chain joins TRBV7-8 and TRBJ1-2, with unresolved D. The germline V gene encodes CDR1 SGHVS and CDR2 FQNEAQ. The CDR3 length is 17 residues. The V and J ends lost 0 bases and 6 bases respectively, with 20 bases between them. CDR3 sequence: CASSLARRVQRGDGYTF. CDR3 DNA: TGTGCCAGCAGCTTAGCGAGACGGGTTCAGCGAGGAGATGGCTACACCTTC.

Of note for this clone: Other DNA sequences from this sample encode an identical CDR3 as well. The chain carries TRBV5-1 and TRBJ1-2, with D perhaps matching TRBD1 (5 bases). The length of the CDR3 is 13 residues. The V and J ends lost 4 bases and 0 bases respectively, with 7 bases between them. Germline lookup yields CDR1 SGHRS and CDR2 YFSETQ. The CDR3 DNA reads as TGCGCCAGCAGCCTGACAGCTAACTATGGCTACACCTTC. Translated, it gives CASSLTANYGYTF.

This clone has a single count. The chain combines TRBV7-9 with TRBJ2-3; D remains ambiguous. The CDR3 consists of 12 residues. Trimming left V 5 bases short and J 13 bases short, with 16 bases between. CDR1 and CDR2 (germline): SEHNR, FQNEAQ (reference sequence). CDR3 DNA: TGTGCCAGCAGCCTGCGCCTCGAACCGAAGTATTTT. Protein product: CASSLRLEPKYF.

Comment on this clone: Its ends do not fully match the called genes, so a read error is possible. V is TRBV9 and J is TRBJ2-1; D may be TRBD2 (6 bases). CDR1 and CDR2 from the germline V gene are SGDLS and YYNGEE. The CDR3 length is 17 residues. The CDR3 is CASSEMGGQSSHNEQFF. As DNA, the CDR3 is TGTGCCAGCAGCGAGATGGGAGGACAAAGCTCCCACAATGAGCAGTTCTTC.

The gene calls are TRBV7-9 and TRBJ1-2, with TRBD1 matching over 8 bases. The CDR3 totals 19 residues. CDR1 is SEHNR, CDR2 FQNEAQ, per germline (reference sequence). V lost 2 bases to trimming and J lost 8 bases; unmatched junction nucleotides: 22. The chain's CDR3 is CASSLITPAPGQGGKGYTF. In DNA, the CDR3 is TGTGCCAGCAGCTTAATCACCCCCGCCCCTGGACAGGGAGGGAAAGGCTACACCTTC.

The sample holds one count of this clone. This chain connects TRBV6-6 to TRBJ1-1, with TRBD1 identical over 9 bases. From germline, CDR1 is MNHNY and CDR2 SVGAGI (reference sequence). CDR3 size: 14 residues. V shed 6 bases and J 3 bases; nucleotides not matched to a gene: 5. CDR3 nucleotide sequence: TGTGCCAGCAGCCCCCGGGACAGGGACACTGAAGCTTTCTTT. Protein: CASSPRDRDTEAFF.

This clone showed up just a few times. The chain combines TRBV5-4 with TRBJ2-7; 11 positions match TRBD2. In germline, CDR1 is SGHNT, CDR2 YYREEE (reference sequence). The CDR3 runs to 14 residues. V lost 4 bases and J lost 7; bases outside the gene matches: 7. CDR3 DNA sequence: TGTGCCAGCAGCCCTAGCGGGGGGCCGGGAGAGCAGTACTTC. This sequence encodes CASSPSGGPGEQYF.

CDR3 sequence: CASSFSVTGNTIYF. CDR3 nucleotides: TGTGCCAGCAGCTTTTCGGTAACTGGAAACACCATATATTTT. The V call is TRBV5-6, the J call TRBJ1-3; no clear D. The germline V and J ends were trimmed by 2 bases and 2 bases, with 8 bases remaining between them. Germline V gene data show CDR1 as SGHDT and CDR2 as YYEEEE. This CDR3 has 14 amino acids.

J is TRBJ1-6 and V is TRBV6-5; no definite D call. Trimming removed 5 bases at V and 4 bases at J, with 9 bases between. Germline V lookup: CDR1 MNHEY, CDR2 SVGAGI. This CDR3 contains 14 residues. CDR3 amino acids: CASSTKRYNSPLHF. The CDR3 DNA is TGTGCCAGCAGTACGAAACGGTATAATTCACCCCTCCACTTT.

This chain links TRBV4-1 with TRBJ2-7; 7 bases align to TRBD2. J gave up 2 bases and V 4 bases, and 8 bases lay outside the gene matches. The CDR3 consists of 15 residues. Germline CDR1 reads MGHRA; CDR2 reads YSYEKL. In nucleotides, the CDR3 is TGCGCCAGCAGCCGAAGCGGGCTAGCGGCCTACGAGCAGTACTTC. Its protein product is CASSRSGLAAYEQYF.

The chain carries TRBV2 and TRBJ1-1, with D unresolved. This CDR3 has 13 amino acids. V gave up 1 base and J gave up 10 bases, with 13 bases separating them. Germline CDR1 reads SNHLY; CDR2 reads FYNNEI. CDR3 sequence reads: CASSEERELGAFF. CDR3 nucleotides: TGTGCCAGCAGTGAAGAAAGGGAGCTCGGAGCTTTCTTT.

The rearrangement links TRBV7-8 to TRBJ1-3; D possibly corresponds to TRBD1 (6 bases). The V end lost 0 bases, the J end lost 0 bases, and 9 bases lay between the germline ends. Germline V gives CDR1 SGHVS, CDR2 FQNEAQ. The CDR3 contains 16 residues. CDR3 DNA sequence: TGTGCCAGCAGCTTAGCCCAGGGGAGCTCTGGAAACACCATATATTTT. Its translation is CASSLAQGSSGNTIYF.

The chain couples TRBV5-5 to TRBJ2-3; TRBD1 matches at 11 bases. Germline CDR1 is SGHKS and CDR2 is YYEKEE (reference sequence). The CDR3 length is 16 residues. V lost 4 bases, J lost 5 bases, and 9 bases stayed unmatched. Here the CDR3 reads CASSQDGTGGLDTQYF. CDR3 in DNA: TGTGCCAGCAGCCAGGACGGGACAGGGGGTCTAGATACGCAGTATTTT. Drawing the rest from reference TRBV5-5 and TRBJ2-3, the complete variable domain is DAGVTQSPTHLIKTRGQQVTLRCSPISGHKSVSWYQQVLGQGPQFIFQYYEKEERGRGNFPDRFSARQFPNYSSELNVNALLLGDSALYLCASSQDGTGGLDTQYFGPGTRLTVL.

The gene calls are TRBV7-9 and TRBJ1-3, with 7 bases aligning to TRBD1. The trim removed 5 bases at V and 1 base at J, leaving 8 bases unmatched. CDR3 size: 16 residues. Germline assignment: CDR1 SEHNR and CDR2 FQNEAQ (reference sequence). The CDR3 region has the DNA TGTGCCAGCAGCCCGGGACAGCCTAAATCTGGAAACACCATATATTTT. It specifies CASSPGQPKSGNTIYF.

This clone was seen once. The gene calls are TRBV7-9 and TRBJ2-1; a weak D match, TRBD2 (6 bases). Trimming stripped 5 bases from V and 7 bases from J, with 15 bases between. In germline, CDR1 is SEHNR, CDR2 FQNEAQ (reference sequence). The CDR3 covers 14 residues. The CDR3 nucleotides are TGTGCCAGCAGCCAGGCGGGGCAAGCGAATGAGCAGTTCTTC. Encoded protein: CASSQAGQANEQFF.